A single sample is the source of the 4 T cell receptor beta chains below, sequenced in a study of neurological immune-mediated disorders. TCRdb reprocessed the 5' RACE reads via MiXCR and lists one record per CDR3 protein. The table includes tens of thousands of distinct CDR3 sequences, 9% to 12% detected once. Source material: PBMCs. The receptors here all came from a man aged 40-55 years in good health.

This clonotype came up a few times. The rearrangement links TRBV20-1 to TRBJ2-1, with 7 bases lining up with TRBD2. Germline V CDR1 and CDR2: DFQATT, SNEGSKA (reference sequence). The junction had 3 bases not matched to a gene; V was cut back by 3 bases and J by 7 bases. The CDR3 has 12 residues. The CDR3 spells CSARASGNEQFF. DNA for the CDR3: TGCAGTGCTAGGGCTAGCGGTAATGAGCAGTTCTTC.

This clonotype has a count of ten or more. The rearrangement uses TRBV15 and TRBJ2-2; D is undetermined. CDR3 length: 14 amino acids. The germline gives CDR1 LNHNV, CDR2 YYDKDF (reference sequence). V was shortened by 0 bases and J by 4 bases, with 6 bases between the two germline ends. CDR3 residues: CATSRDPTTGELFF. In nucleotides, the CDR3 is TGTGCCACCAGCAGAGATCCGACCACCGGGGAGCTGTTTTTT.

This clonotype was counted at least ten times. CDR3 sequence (DNA): TGTGCCAGCAGCAGCCCACGAGGGGCGAACACTGAAGCTTTCTTT. Encoded protein: CASSSPRGANTEAFF. V is TRBV7-9 and J is TRBJ1-1; the D gene is possibly TRBD1 (5 bases). Trimming removed 5 bases at V and 1 base at J, with 14 bases between. The CDR3 runs 15 residues. Per the germline V gene, CDR1 is SEHNR and CDR2 is FQNEAQ (reference sequence).

This clonotype has a count of ten or more. This chain uses TRBV10-3 with TRBJ2-1, with 9 nucleotides matching TRBD2. Per germline, CDR1 ENHRY and CDR2 SYGVKD. The CDR3 runs to 18 residues. Unmatched junction bases numbered 10, after V lost 0 bases and J lost 4 bases. The chain's CDR3 is CAISESVVKRGEYNEQFF. CDR3 sequence (DNA): TGTGCCATCAGTGAGTCGGTGGTTAAGCGGGGGGAATACAATGAGCAGTTCTTC.